This T cell receptor (beta chain) was sequenced in a study of T cell responses to AZD1222 COVID-19 vaccine. The study, taken as a whole, reports: Donors were mostly white British, more females; clonal diversity possibly underestimated. With two AZD1222 doses given, Spike-specific TCR breadth and depth both rose.

Measured with immunoSEQ multiplex PCR; TCRdb has only the in-frame clones, and not every one. This table has 100,000 to 120,000 clones, around 90% appearing once. In this sample, this clone turned up a few times. Antigen: not known. The clonotype comes from an adult in good health. The material sequenced was peripheral blood, taken on day 0 of AZD1222 vaccination.

CDR3 sequence: CASSALRGSPDSVYSNQPQHF. Here the CDR3 DNA reads TGTGCCAGCAGCGCCTTGAGGGGATCGCCCGACTCCGTTTATAGCAATCAGCCCCAGCATTTT. This chain connects TRBV7-3 to TRBJ1-5, with D possibly matching TRBD1 (5 bases). Trimming stripped 5 bases from V and 0 bases from J, with 29 bases between. The CDR3 loop spans 21 amino acids. Germline V gene data show CDR1 as SGHTA and CDR2 as FQGTGA.